This T cell receptor (beta chain) was captured by sequencing in a study of cytomegalovirus exposure and HLA in healthy donors. As regards this clone: What it binds is not known.

A multiplex PCR was run with 60 Vbeta primers and 13 Jbeta primers. Measured with immunoSEQ multiplex PCR; TCRdb has only the in-frame clones, and not every one. The sample records about 130,000 clones, 75% being singletons. V lost 2 bases and J lost 7; bases outside the gene matches: 12. This CDR3 contains 16 residues. CDR1 is MNHNY, CDR2 SVGAGI, per germline (reference sequence). Overall study results and limits: Sequencing had likely introduced a cluster of highly shared sequence variants as an artifact. In a later analysis, a missense DCLRE1C variant was linked to TCR beta V- and J-gene trimming.

The receptor comes from a man aged 30-40 years in good health and CMV-seronegative. The sequenced sample was PBMCs. V usage is TRBV6-6 and J usage is TRBJ1-2, with TRBD1 matching 8 bases. The CDR3 DNA reads TGTGCCAGCAGTTACAACCCCGCAGGGGGCCAGGGTGGCTACACCTTC. Protein: CASSYNPAGGQGGYTF.